Here is one T cell receptor beta chain with its context. The data belong to a study of glioma-infiltrating T cells after dendritic cell vaccination. The PCR used 60 V beta and 13 J beta primers. The protocol was immunoSEQ multiplex PCR, while the TCRdb copy is restricted to in-frame clones and leaves out a portion. The repertoire includes roughly 100,000 clones, about four fifths of them detected once, and approximately 12% sits in the top ten. This CDR3 is 13 amino acids long. Germline V gene data show CDR1 as SGHNT and CDR2 as YENEEA. Trimming removed 8 bases from V and 4 bases from J; junction bases left unmatched: 3.

V gene TRBV11-3 combines with J gene TRBJ2-4, with 9 bases fitting TRBD1. This sequence was found in a human donor with glioblastoma. Sequencing used blood, obtained before dendritic cell vaccination. CDR3 region: CASRDRVKNIQYF. The CDR3, as DNA: TGTGCCAGCCGGGACAGGGTTAAAAACATTCAGTACTTC.